One sample yielded the 19 T cell receptor beta chains listed below, sequenced in a study of graft-versus-host responses after intestinal transplantation. Only in-frame clones appear in the TCRdb table, and some are missing; sequencing was by immunoSEQ multiplex PCR. The profile covers about 15,000 clones, with approximately 32% appearing a single time and approximately 4.1% taken by the ten largest. The specimen comprised alloreactive CD4+ T cells from a mixed lymphocyte reaction culture, sampled before intestinal transplant. Subset given: CFSE-low proliferating T cells sorted from roughly six-day pre-transplant mixed lymphocyte reaction (GvH or HvG direction). The receptors originated from a human patient who received an intestinal transplant.

The J gene is TRBJ2-7, the V gene TRBV7-2; D unresolved. CDR1 is SGHTA, CDR2 FQGNSA, per germline. The CDR3 runs to 12 residues. V was pared by 2 bases and J by 2 bases, with 4 bases between. DNA of the CDR3: TGTGCCAGCAGCTTAATGACCTACGAGCAGTACTTC. It specifies CASSLMTYEQYF.

This clone was seen a handful of times. The gene calls are TRBV11-2 and TRBJ2-3; TRBD2 matches at 13 bases. Germline V CDR1 and CDR2: SGHAT, FQNNGV. CDR3 size: 18 residues. Trimming took 4 bases from V and 4 from J; bases not matched to a gene: 11. CDR3 sequence (DNA): TGTGCCAGCAGCTCCCTTCGGGTGGGACTAGCGGGATCAGATACGCAGTATTTT. Encoded protein: CASSSLRVGLAGSDTQYF.

The V gene is TRBV30, the J gene TRBJ2-7; a possible D gene is TRBD2 (5 bases). The V gene's germline CDR1 is GTSNPN and CDR2 SVGIG (reference sequence). Trimming removed 0 bases from V and 3 bases from J, with 9 bases in between. The CDR3 covers 13 residues. This chain's CDR3 is CAWSVEGGYEQYF. CDR3 nucleotides: TGTGCCTGGAGTGTAGAAGGAGGCTACGAGCAGTACTTC.

This clone has a handful of counts. A much bigger clone sits one base away, suggesting this may be a read error. This specimen includes other DNA sequences encoding the same CDR3. The CDR3 is CASSYGTGLLTYEQYF. For the CDR3, the DNA is TGCGCCAGCAGCTACGGGACAGGACTTCTTACCTACGAGCAGTACTTC. This chain joins TRBV5-1 and TRBJ2-7; the match to TRBD1 covers 8 bases. After removal of 3 bases from V and 2 bases from J, the junction contained 10 bases not matched to a gene. CDR1 is SGHRS and CDR2 is YFSETQ in the germline V gene. This CDR3 has 16 residues.

Within the sample, this clone is medium-sized. The chain combines TRBV2 with TRBJ2-3, with D possibly being TRBD2 (10 bases). CDR1 is SNHLY and CDR2 is FYNNEI in the germline V gene. This CDR3 contains 22 residues. Trimming pared 6 bases from V and 0 bases from J, leaving 34 bases between. DNA of the CDR3: TGTGCCAGCAGCTGGGACAGGGCGGCTAGCGGGAGACAACTAACTAGCACAGATACGCAGTATTTT. Translating it yields CASSWDRAASGRQLTSTDTQYF.

This clone was detected only once. The V call is TRBV4-3, the J call TRBJ1-6, with D tentatively TRBD1 (5 bases). V was clipped by 2 bases and J by 9 bases, with 14 bases between them. This CDR3 comprises 15 residues. The germline V gene has CDR1 LGHNA and CDR2 YSLEER. CDR3 sequence (DNA): TGCGCCAGCAGCCAACAGCCCCGGGGGACTTCACCCCTCCACTTT. As protein: CASSQQPRGTSPLHF.

This clone showed up just a few times. This sequence joins TRBV20-1 and TRBJ2-3; unclear D gene. V was clipped by 5 bases and J by 4 bases, with 7 bases between them. The CDR3 contains 11 residues. Germline V CDR1 and CDR2: DFQATT, SNEGSKA (reference sequence). The CDR3, as DNA: TGCAGTGCTGGCTCCCCAGATACGCAGTATTTT. Translated, it gives CSAGSPDTQYF.

The J gene is TRBJ1-1, the V gene TRBV19, with D possibly being TRBD1 (6 bases). The CDR3 runs 13 residues. The germline V gene has CDR1 LNHDA and CDR2 SQIVND (reference sequence). The V end was cut by 5 bases, the J end by 3 bases, with 10 bases between. For the CDR3, the DNA is TGTGCCAGTAGTGCAACAGGGTACACTGAAGCTTTCTTT. As protein: CASSATGYTEAFF.

This clone is medium-sized within its sample. This chain joins TRBV6-5 and TRBJ1-1, with TRBD1 matching over 8 bases. There are 15 residues in the CDR3. The germline V gene encodes CDR1 MNHEY and CDR2 SVGAGI. V lost 5 bases to trimming and J lost 5 bases; unmatched junction nucleotides: 10. As DNA, the CDR3 is TGTGCCAGCAGTAAGCGACAGGGGCGAGGGACTGAAGCTTTCTTT. Protein sequence: CASSKRQGRGTEAFF.

The genes are TRBV28 and TRBJ2-3; 9 nucleotides line up with TRBD2. CDR1 is MDHEN, CDR2 SYDVKM, per germline. This CDR3 region has 17 residues. V shed 2 bases, J shed 4 bases, and the junction held 10 bases outside the gene matches. In DNA form, the CDR3 reads TGTGCCAGCAGTTTAGCGCCGAGCGGGAGGACCCCAGATACGCAGTATTTT. This gives the protein CASSLAPSGRTPDTQYF.

This clone was detected only a few times. The chain carries TRBV5-6 and TRBJ1-4; 8 bases are a match to TRBD1. Germline V gene data show CDR1 as SGHDT and CDR2 as YYEEEE. Unmatched junction bases numbered 4, after V lost 4 bases and J lost 5 bases. CDR3 size: 14 residues. For the CDR3, the DNA is TGTGCCAGCAGCAGGGACAGGTTAAATGAAAAACTGTTTTTT. It yields the protein CASSRDRLNEKLFF.

In this sample, this clone is medium-sized (0.01 to 0.1%). The chain carries TRBV11-3 and TRBJ1-2, with TRBD1 matching over 8 bases. J lost 4 bases, V lost 2 bases, and 18 bases had no gene match. Germline V gene lookup returns CDR1 SGHNT and CDR2 YENEEA. This CDR3 is 19 amino acids long. Here the CDR3 DNA reads TGTGCCAGCAGCTTATATCCCCTCCCGGACAGGGCCCTAACCTATGGCTACACCTTC. Translated: CASSLYPLPDRALTYGYTF.

This rearrangement joins TRBV5-1 to TRBJ2-1; D remains unclear. Germline V CDR1 and CDR2: SGHRS, YFSETQ. There are 16 residues in the CDR3. V lost 4 bases and J lost 0, with 14 bases in between. DNA of the CDR3: TGCGCCAGCAGCCCCTCGACGGGTCGCTCCTACAATGAGCAGTTCTTC. Translated, it gives CASSPSTGRSYNEQFF.

This clone has just a few counts. The chain recombines TRBV6-6 with TRBJ1-2; perhaps TRBD1 as D (6 bases). Deletions cut 6 bases from V and 4 bases from J, with 9 bases between. The V gene's germline CDR1 is MNHNY and CDR2 SVGAGI (reference sequence). The CDR3 sequence is 12 residues long. For the CDR3, the DNA is TGTGCCAGCAGCCCACAGGGCTATGGCTACACCTTC. Its protein is CASSPQGYGYTF.

V is TRBV2 and J is TRBJ2-2, with TRBD1 matching over 10 bases. The CDR3 runs 15 residues. Germline CDR1 SNHLY, CDR2 FYNNEI. The V and J ends lost 7 bases and 2 bases, in that order; junction bases with no gene match: 4. DNA for the CDR3: TGTGCCAGCAAAAGGACAGGGGGAAACACCGGGGAGCTGTTTTTT. As protein: CASKRTGGNTGELFF.

This clone was seen a handful of times. The chain employs TRBV5-1 and TRBJ2-1, with 7 bases identical to TRBD2. The V gene's germline CDR1 is SGHRS and CDR2 YFSETQ. This CDR3 contains 15 residues. The V segment lost 4 bases and the J segment 12 bases; nucleotides outside the gene matches: 16. CDR3 residues: CASSVAARRESLQFF. CDR3 DNA sequence: TGCGCCAGCAGCGTCGCGGCTAGGCGGGAGTCTTTGCAGTTCTTC.

This clone was seen a handful of times. The rearrangement joins TRBV19 to TRBJ1-6; D may be TRBD1 (6 bases). Germline CDR1 and CDR2: LNHDA and SQIVND (reference sequence). V was clipped by 3 bases and J by 7 bases, with 16 bases between them. The CDR3 covers 16 residues. This chain's CDR3 is CASSILAGAKNSPLHF. CDR3 nucleotide sequence: TGTGCCAGTAGTATCCTGGCGGGGGCGAAGAATTCACCCCTCCACTTT. Using reference TRBV19 and TRBJ1-6 for the parts outside the CDR3, the full variable domain is DGGITQSPKYLFRKEGQNVTLSCEQNLNHDAMYWYRQDPGQGLRLIYYSQIVNDFQKGDIAEGYSVSREKKESFPLTVTSAQKNPTAFYLCASSILAGAKNSPLHFGNGTRLTVT.

Concerning this clone: Compared with germline, one end of the junction differs, possibly owing to a read error. The genes are TRBV4-2 and TRBJ2-3; D may be TRBD1 or TRBD2 (6 bases each). This CDR3 comprises 15 residues. From germline, CDR1 is LGHNA and CDR2 YNFKEQ. In DNA form, the CDR3 reads TGTGCCAGCAGTCAAGGGGGGAAAGGCACAGATACGCAGTATTTT. It codes for CASSQGGKGTDTQYF.

The chain joins TRBV7-2 to TRBJ2-1; 11 bases fit TRBD2. The length of the CDR3 is 17 residues. V lost 4 bases and J lost 1; bases outside the gene matches: 6. Germline-derived CDR1 and CDR2 are SGHTA and FQGNSA. The CDR3 nucleotides are TGTGCCAGCAGCTCGCGACTAGCGGGGATGTCCTACAATGAGCAGTTCTTC. Translation gives CASSSRLAGMSYNEQFF.